The next 20 T cell receptor beta chains were all read from a single sample in a study of T cell repertoires in cytomegalovirus infection. TCRdb called the reads again in MiXCR, with one record for every CDR3 protein. The sample consists of hundreds of thousands of distinct CDR3 sequences, around a third of them appearing once. These TCRs' antigens remain unknown. Specimen: cultured PBMCs, collected from culture after CMV antigen stimulation. The receptors were gathered from a human donor in good health (CMV status not recorded). Some clones in this sample may be carry-over from other donors' samples.

The table lists this clonotype with a count of one. V is TRBV6-5 and J is TRBJ1-2; TRBD1 might be the D (5 bases). Trimming left V 2 bases short and J 4 bases short, with 20 bases between. CDR3 length: 17 amino acids. Germline CDR1 MNHEY, CDR2 SVGAGI. CDR3 residues: CASSYEGPGRGIYGYTF. The CDR3 region has the DNA TGTGCCAGCAGTTACGAAGGCCCGGGACGGGGAATCTATGGCTACACCTTC.

The V and J genes are TRBV2 and TRBJ1-1, with D tentatively TRBD1 (6 bases). The germline V gene encodes CDR1 SNHLY and CDR2 FYNNEI. Between the trimmed V and J ends, which lost 10 bases and 11 bases, there was a span of 26 bases. This CDR3 is 14 amino acids long. CDR3 region: CATEGGVGIGSAFF. In nucleotides, the CDR3 is TGTGCCACCGAGGGGGGGGTTGGTATAGGATCCGCTTTCTTT.

The chain joins TRBV6-1 to TRBJ2-1; D is unresolved. The CDR3 covers 16 residues. V lost 5 bases and J 4 bases, leaving 18 bases between the germline ends. CDR1 is MNHNS, CDR2 SASEGT, per germline. The CDR3: CASSWQVVGIYNEQFF. CDR3 sequence (DNA): TGTGCCAGCAGTTGGCAGGTGGTGGGGATATACAATGAGCAGTTCTTC.

The chain carries TRBV6-6 and TRBJ2-1; 8 nucleotides line up with TRBD2. This CDR3 comprises 15 residues. V lost 2 bases, J lost 7 bases, and 7 bases stayed unmatched. Germline CDR1 MNHNY, CDR2 SVGAGI (reference sequence). The CDR3 reads CASSYRAGTRNEQFF. The CDR3 nucleotides read TGTGCCAGCAGTTACCGAGCCGGGACTAGGAATGAGCAGTTCTTC.

This rearrangement joins TRBV7-2 to TRBJ2-1; 16 nucleotides line up with TRBD2. Looked up from germline, CDR1 is SGHTA and CDR2 is FQGNSA. This CDR3 region has 16 residues. V dropped 4 bases and J dropped 8; count of bases not matched to a gene: 5. The DNA of the CDR3 is TGTGCCAGCAGCTCCCAGGGACTAGCGGGGGGGCATGAGCAGTTCTTC. This translates into CASSSQGLAGGHEQFF.

The chain is built from TRBV7-2 and TRBJ2-1; D remains unclear. In germline, CDR1 is SGHTA, CDR2 FQGNSA. This CDR3 spans 16 amino acids. Between the trimmed V and J ends, which lost 2 bases and 0 bases, there was a span of 11 bases. CDR3 DNA: TGTGCCAGCAGCTTACTTCAAGACCTCTCCTACAATGAGCAGTTCTTC. Translated: CASSLLQDLSYNEQFF.

The chain joins TRBV2 to TRBJ2-1; a possible D gene is TRBD2 (6 bases). The CDR3 spans 13 residues. Between the trimmed V and J ends, which lost 8 bases and 0 bases, there was a span of 8 bases. The germline V gene encodes CDR1 SNHLY and CDR2 FYNNEI. The CDR3 DNA reads as TGTGCCAGCCGGGACTTCTCCTACAATGAGCAGTTCTTC. This translates into CASRDFSYNEQFF. Based on the CDR3 plus reference TRBV2 and TRBJ2-1, the full variable domain is EPEVTQTPSHQVTQMGQEVILRCVPISNHLYFYWYRQILGQKVEFLVSFYNNEISEKSEIFDDQFSVERPDGSNFTLKIRSTKLEDSAMYFCASRDFSYNEQFFGPGTRLTVL.

The chain couples TRBV7-9 to TRBJ2-5, with TRBD1 matching over 9 bases. This CDR3 spans 14 amino acids. The germline V gene encodes CDR1 SEHNR and CDR2 FQNEAQ (reference sequence). V shed 5 bases, J shed 5 bases, and the junction held 6 bases outside the gene matches. The CDR3 loop is CASSKRDRAETQYF. The CDR3, as DNA: TGTGCCAGCAGCAAACGGGACAGGGCGGAGACCCAGTACTTC.

In its sample, this clonotype was seen a few times. A much larger clone sits a single nucleotide away, making a read error possible. The chain joins TRBV7-2 to TRBJ2-3; D is unclear. CDR1 is SGHTA, CDR2 FQGNSA, per germline. The CDR3 covers 14 residues. CDR3 protein: CASSGKGITDTRYF. The CDR3 bases are TGTGCCAGCAGCGGAAAGGGAATCACAGATACGCGGTATTTT.

In this sample, this clonotype turned up a few times. The V gene is TRBV25-1, the J gene TRBJ2-3; TRBD1 might be the D (7 bases). The CDR3 loop spans 16 amino acids. The V gene lost 3 bases and the J gene lost 2 bases, with 15 bases spanning the gap. Germline values: CDR1 MGHDK, CDR2 SYGVNS. The DNA of the CDR3 is TGTGCCAGCAGTGATTTAAGCAGGGGGGTCACAGATACGCAGTATTTT. It codes for CASSDLSRGVTDTQYF.

This chain uses TRBV5-4 with TRBJ2-4; TRBD1 matches 9 bases. The CDR3 loop spans 14 amino acids. From germline, CDR1 is SGHNT and CDR2 YYREEE (reference sequence). J lost 7 bases, V lost 0 bases, and 2 bases had no gene match. The CDR3 DNA reads as TGTGCCAGCAGCTTGGAAGACAGGGGGAACATTCAGTACTTC. Encoded protein: CASSLEDRGNIQYF.

The genes are TRBV6-8 and TRBJ2-7, with TRBD2 matching over 7 bases. Looked up from germline, CDR1 is MNHGY and CDR2 is SAAAGT. The CDR3 spans 17 residues. Trimming removed 2 bases from V and 2 bases from J; junction bases left unmatched: 12. The CDR3 is CASSYDWAGENPYEQYF. The CDR3 coding sequence is TGTGCCAGCAGTTACGATTGGGCGGGAGAAAACCCCTACGAGCAGTACTTC.

The table lists this clonotype with many counts. The rearrangement uses TRBV7-2 and TRBJ1-6; D is uncertain. V lost 4 bases and J lost 9, with 13 bases in between. Germline assignment: CDR1 SGHTA and CDR2 FQGNSA. The CDR3 totals 14 residues. DNA of the CDR3: TGTGCCAGCAGCTCGGACGGTATCGGTTCACCCCTCCACTTT. Residues: CASSSDGIGSPLHF.

The J gene is TRBJ2-1, the V gene TRBV7-2; D is unclear. The CDR3 runs 16 residues. The germline V gene encodes CDR1 SGHTA and CDR2 FQGNSA. The V and J ends lost 5 bases and 3 bases respectively, with 17 bases between them. CDR3 DNA sequence: TGTGCCAGCAGCCCGCATGGGATGAGCGTCTACAATGAGCAGTTCTTC. Translated: CASSPHGMSVYNEQFF.

The chain recombines TRBV12-3 or TRBV12-4 with TRBJ2-5, with D perhaps TRBD2 (5 bases). This CDR3 is built from 15 residues. Trimming shortened V by 8 bases and J by 1 base, and 17 bases separated the two germline ends. In nucleotides, the CDR3 is TGTGCCAGCGGGGAGAGTGTGAGTGTCCAAGAGACCCAGTACTTC. This codes for CASGESVSVQETQYF.

This clonotype was observed a handful of times. The chain is built from TRBV7-2 and TRBJ2-2; 9 bases align to TRBD2. The CDR3 has 15 residues. The germline V gene has CDR1 SGHTA and CDR2 FQGNSA. V gave up 5 bases and J gave up 6 bases; unmatched junction bases: 7. The CDR3 region has the DNA TGTGCCAGCAGCCTTCTAGCGGGATTTTCCGGGGAGCTGTTTTTT. Translation: CASSLLAGFSGELFF.

This clonotype came up many times. The V and J genes are TRBV7-2 and TRBJ2-5, with TRBD2 matching over 8 bases. Germline V gene data show CDR1 as SGHTA and CDR2 as FQGNSA. The CDR3 has 17 amino acids. V lost 4 bases to trimming and J lost 4 bases; unmatched junction nucleotides: 14. In DNA form, the CDR3 reads TGTGCCAGCAGCTATTCGGGGGGGCGTCAGGGAGGAGAGACCCAGTACTTC. The encoded protein is CASSYSGGRQGGETQYF.

This clonotype showed up just a few times. The V gene is TRBV6-2 or TRBV6-3, the J gene TRBJ2-7; tentatively, D is TRBD1 (5 bases). The CDR3 is 15 residues long. Germline V gene data show CDR1 as MNHEY and CDR2 as SVGEGT. The ends were cut back, 8 bases at V and 4 bases at J, with 21 bases in the middle. CDR3 region: CASVRIGAAGYEQYF. The CDR3 coding sequence is TGTGCCAGCGTAAGGATTGGGGCAGCCGGGTACGAGCAGTACTTC.

J is TRBJ2-1 and V is TRBV19; D gene ambiguous. The CDR3 contains 15 residues. V lost 1 base and J lost 0, with 7 bases in between. Germline CDR1 and CDR2: LNHDA and SQIVND (reference sequence). The CDR3 sequence: CASSIGPGSYNEQFF. CDR3 in DNA: TGTGCCAGTAGTATAGGTCCGGGCTCCTACAATGAGCAGTTCTTC.

The rearrangement uses TRBV20-1 and TRBJ1-4, with a tentative D call TRBD1 (5 bases). The CDR3 is 13 amino acids. V lost 4 bases and J lost 4, with 10 bases in between. Germline CDR1 reads DFQATT; CDR2 reads SNEGSKA (reference sequence). The CDR3 protein is CSAKDSSNEKLFF. The DNA for the CDR3 is TGCAGTGCTAAAGACAGCAGTAATGAAAAACTGTTTTTT.